This is a list of T cell receptor beta chains from one sample in a study of T cells in Graves' hyperthyroidism and ophthalmopathy. Each CDR3 protein gets one entry after TCRdb re-called the multiplex PCR reads with MiXCR. The sample lists about 690,000 distinct CDR3 sequences, 17% occurring once. The sample taken for sequencing was blood. The receptors come from a man aged 45-60 years with Graves' hyperthyroidism. Each CDR3 is given with its conserved first and last residue. The order of the fields is D gene, J gene, clone size, V gene, CDR3 protein, CDR3 DNA. D genes are given only for firm matches. A clone size is listed for some rows: how often the clone was seen (once, few, many), or a class if it is expanded.

d_gene: TRBD1; j_gene: TRBJ1-1; abundance: NA; v_gene: TRBV15; CDR3aa: CATSRDRQGDTEAFF; CDR3nt: TGTGCCACCAGCAGAGATCGACAGGGGGACACTGAAGCTTTCTTT
d_gene: NA; j_gene: TRBJ2-1; abundance: NA; v_gene: TRBV4-2; CDR3aa: CASSQDTARTEQFF; CDR3nt: TGTGCCAGCAGCCAAGATACCGCGAGAACTGAGCAGTTCTTC
d_gene: NA; j_gene: TRBJ2-3; abundance: many; v_gene: TRBV11-2; CDR3aa: CASSPPGRVSDTQYF; CDR3nt: TGTGCCAGCAGCCCCCCGGGCAGAGTTTCAGATACGCAGTATTTT
d_gene: TRBD2; j_gene: TRBJ2-1; abundance: many; v_gene: TRBV20-1; CDR3aa: CSARGAAGVGYNEQFF; CDR3nt: TGCAGTGCTAGAGGCGCAGCGGGAGTGGGTTACAATGAGCAGTTCTTC
d_gene: TRBD1; j_gene: TRBJ1-1; abundance: NA; v_gene: TRBV12-3/TRBV12-4; CDR3aa: CASVGTGGMNTEAFF; CDR3nt: TGTGCCAGCGTCGGGACAGGGGGTATGAACACTGAAGCTTTCTTT
d_gene: NA; j_gene: TRBJ2-7; abundance: few; v_gene: TRBV14; CDR3aa: CASSHMDGATYEQYF; CDR3nt: TGTGCCAGCAGCCACATGGACGGAGCTACTTACGAGCAGTACTTC
d_gene: NA; j_gene: TRBJ1-1; abundance: many; v_gene: TRBV4-1; CDR3aa: CASSQEQGKGTEAFF; CDR3nt: TGCGCCAGCAGCCAAGAGCAGGGAAAGGGTACTGAAGCTTTCTTT
d_gene: NA; j_gene: TRBJ2-4; abundance: few; v_gene: TRBV11-2; CDR3aa: CASSLGGVAKNIQYF; CDR3nt: TGTGCCAGCAGCTTAGGGGGCGTCGCCAAAAACATTCAGTACTTC
d_gene: NA; j_gene: TRBJ2-3; abundance: NA; v_gene: TRBV18; CDR3aa: CASSSQDPSTDTQYF; CDR3nt: TGTGCCAGCTCATCACAGGACCCAAGCACAGATACGCAGTATTTT
d_gene: TRBD1; j_gene: TRBJ2-7; abundance: once; v_gene: TRBV30; CDR3aa: CAWGTGSEQYF; CDR3nt: TGTGCCTGGGGGACAGGGTCCGAGCAGTACTTC
d_gene: NA; j_gene: TRBJ2-5; abundance: many; v_gene: TRBV3-1; CDR3aa: CASSQEVGGIGETQYF; CDR3nt: TGTGCCAGCAGCCAAGAGGTGGGCGGGATCGGAGAGACCCAGTACTTC
d_gene: NA; j_gene: TRBJ2-1; abundance: many; v_gene: TRBV6-5; CDR3aa: CASSYERSYNEQFF; CDR3nt: TGTGCCAGCAGTTACGAGCGGAGTTACAATGAGCAGTTCTTC
d_gene: NA; j_gene: TRBJ1-2; abundance: many; v_gene: TRBV2; CDR3aa: CASSEARGSYGYTF; CDR3nt: TGTGCCAGCAGTGAAGCAAGGGGATCGTATGGCTACACCTTC
d_gene: NA; j_gene: TRBJ1-2; abundance: many; v_gene: TRBV27; CDR3aa: CASSSVPVRLGRDGYTF; CDR3nt: TGTGCCAGCAGCTCTGTCCCAGTGCGCCTAGGTCGTGATGGCTACACCTTC
d_gene: TRBD2; j_gene: TRBJ2-2; abundance: many; v_gene: TRBV28; CDR3aa: CASSLPLTSGSYAGELFF; CDR3nt: TGTGCCAGCAGTTTACCCCTTACTAGCGGGAGTTACGCCGGGGAGCTGTTTTTT
d_gene: TRBD1; j_gene: TRBJ1-6; abundance: NA; v_gene: TRBV20-1; CDR3aa: CSARPDRVINSPLHF; CDR3nt: TGCAGTGCTAGACCCGACAGGGTAATTAATTCACCCCTCCACTTT
d_gene: NA; j_gene: TRBJ2-7; abundance: NA; v_gene: TRBV4-1; CDR3aa: CASSQDLMGERSEQYF; CDR3nt: TGCGCCAGCAGCCAAGATCTCATGGGGGAAAGGAGCGAGCAGTACTTC
d_gene: TRBD1; j_gene: TRBJ2-7; abundance: many; v_gene: TRBV27; CDR3aa: CASRPGTAGYEQYF; CDR3nt: TGTGCCAGCAGGCCCGGGACAGCTGGCTACGAGCAGTACTTC
d_gene: TRBD1; j_gene: TRBJ2-2; abundance: many; v_gene: TRBV19; CDR3aa: CATRWRAGGAGGELFF; CDR3nt: TGTGCCACCAGGTGGAGGGCAGGGGGCGCCGGCGGGGAGCTGTTTTTT
d_gene: NA; j_gene: TRBJ1-3; abundance: few; v_gene: TRBV11-3; CDR3aa: CASSQPNWGSSGNTIYF; CDR3nt: TGTGCCAGCAGCCAACCTAATTGGGGCTCGTCTGGAAACACCATATATTTT
d_gene: TRBD2; j_gene: TRBJ2-1; abundance: NA; v_gene: TRBV19; CDR3aa: CATTMGTSGRAEQFF; CDR3nt: TGTGCCACCACAATGGGGACTAGCGGGAGGGCTGAGCAGTTCTTC